The clone carrying this T cell receptor (beta chain) was recorded many times. The record originates from a study of T cells in Graves' hyperthyroidism and ophthalmopathy. V was shortened by 4 bases and J by 12 bases, with 19 bases between the two germline ends. Per the germline V gene, CDR1 is LGHDT and CDR2 is YNNKEL (reference sequence). The CDR3 covers 14 residues. Amplified regions were TCR beta CDR3 sequences from RNA transcripts. A first-round RT-PCR of the TCR CDR3 used the HTBI primer set. TCRdb re-analysed the multiplex PCR reads in MiXCR, keeping a single row per CDR3 protein. This table has under 400,000 distinct CDR3 sequences, roughly 13% appearing once.

This TCR derives from a woman younger than 30 with Graves' hyperthyroidism. Specimen: blood. This chain joins TRBV3-1 and TRBJ2-1; possibly TRBD1 for D (5 bases). CDR3 protein: CASSPNWGANTQFF. In nucleotides, the CDR3 is TGTGCCAGCAGCCCTAACTGGGGCGCGAATACGCAGTTCTTC.